The rows below give T cell receptor beta chains drawn from one sample of a study of blood T cell repertoires in COVID-19. Here immunoSEQ multiplex PCR was the method, and the copy in TCRdb shows in-frame clones only, minus some. The data contain approximately 270,000 clones, 70% to 90% of them singletons. The sample was PBMCs or T cells enriched from blood (not recorded which). These receptors all stem from a woman between 25 and 40 years old with acute COVID-19. Both conserved end residues are part of each CDR3. A D gene is named only where the DNA matches it firmly. Size is omitted from some rows. Given values are once, few, many or a class for expanded clones.

DNA: TGTGCCACCAGTGAGCAGGGGGCGAGGGGGGAGCTGTTTTTT
CDR3: CATSEQGARGELFF
J: TRBJ2-2
D: TRBD1
V: TRBV24-1
size: .

DNA: TGTGCCAGCACCCCTTGGGACAGGGACAACGAGCAGTACTTC
CDR3: CASTPWDRDNEQYF
J: TRBJ2-7
D: TRBD1
V: TRBV6-6
size: .

DNA: TGTGCCAGCAGCCAAGAAATATCACCCCTCCACTTT
CDR3: CASSQEISPLHF
J: TRBJ1-6
D: .
V: TRBV3-1/TRBV3-2
size: .

DNA: TGCGCCAGCAGCTTGACCGAGCTGGGGACATATGAGCAGTTCTTC
CDR3: CASSLTELGTYEQFF
J: TRBJ2-1
D: .
V: TRBV5-1
size: .

DNA: TGTGCCAGCAGTTCCATACCCAGGACTAGCGGGAGCTCCTACAATGAGCAGTTCTTC
CDR3: CASSSIPRTSGSSYNEQFF
J: TRBJ2-1
D: TRBD2
V: TRBV28
size: .

DNA: TGTGCCAGCAGCTTACACTCGCACTTGAACACTGAAGCTTTCTTT
CDR3: CASSLHSHLNTEAFF
J: TRBJ1-1
D: .
V: TRBV11-2
size: .

DNA: TGCGCCAGCAGCCAAGAATTGACTATAGCAGCGGGAGACTACGAGCAGTACTTC
CDR3: CASSQELTIAAGDYEQYF
J: TRBJ2-7
D: TRBD2
V: TRBV4-3
size: .

DNA: TGTGCCAGCAGAGGGACAGGTCATTCACCCCTCCACTTT
CDR3: CASRGTGHSPLHF
J: TRBJ1-6
D: TRBD1
V: TRBV12-3/TRBV12-4
size: .

DNA: TGTGCCACTAAAGGGGTGGCTAATGAAAAACTGTTTTTT
CDR3: CATKGVANEKLFF
J: TRBJ1-4
D: .
V: TRBV27
size: .

DNA: TGTGCCCGCGGGGGACAGGGAGGGTACTATGGCTACACCTTC
CDR3: CARGGQGGYYGYTF
J: TRBJ1-2
D: TRBD1
V: TRBV24-1
size: .

DNA: TGCAGCGTGCGGGTAGCGGGAGGGCCAACCGGGGAGCTATTTTTT
CDR3: CSVRVAGGPTGELFF
J: TRBJ2-2
D: TRBD2
V: TRBV29-1
size: once